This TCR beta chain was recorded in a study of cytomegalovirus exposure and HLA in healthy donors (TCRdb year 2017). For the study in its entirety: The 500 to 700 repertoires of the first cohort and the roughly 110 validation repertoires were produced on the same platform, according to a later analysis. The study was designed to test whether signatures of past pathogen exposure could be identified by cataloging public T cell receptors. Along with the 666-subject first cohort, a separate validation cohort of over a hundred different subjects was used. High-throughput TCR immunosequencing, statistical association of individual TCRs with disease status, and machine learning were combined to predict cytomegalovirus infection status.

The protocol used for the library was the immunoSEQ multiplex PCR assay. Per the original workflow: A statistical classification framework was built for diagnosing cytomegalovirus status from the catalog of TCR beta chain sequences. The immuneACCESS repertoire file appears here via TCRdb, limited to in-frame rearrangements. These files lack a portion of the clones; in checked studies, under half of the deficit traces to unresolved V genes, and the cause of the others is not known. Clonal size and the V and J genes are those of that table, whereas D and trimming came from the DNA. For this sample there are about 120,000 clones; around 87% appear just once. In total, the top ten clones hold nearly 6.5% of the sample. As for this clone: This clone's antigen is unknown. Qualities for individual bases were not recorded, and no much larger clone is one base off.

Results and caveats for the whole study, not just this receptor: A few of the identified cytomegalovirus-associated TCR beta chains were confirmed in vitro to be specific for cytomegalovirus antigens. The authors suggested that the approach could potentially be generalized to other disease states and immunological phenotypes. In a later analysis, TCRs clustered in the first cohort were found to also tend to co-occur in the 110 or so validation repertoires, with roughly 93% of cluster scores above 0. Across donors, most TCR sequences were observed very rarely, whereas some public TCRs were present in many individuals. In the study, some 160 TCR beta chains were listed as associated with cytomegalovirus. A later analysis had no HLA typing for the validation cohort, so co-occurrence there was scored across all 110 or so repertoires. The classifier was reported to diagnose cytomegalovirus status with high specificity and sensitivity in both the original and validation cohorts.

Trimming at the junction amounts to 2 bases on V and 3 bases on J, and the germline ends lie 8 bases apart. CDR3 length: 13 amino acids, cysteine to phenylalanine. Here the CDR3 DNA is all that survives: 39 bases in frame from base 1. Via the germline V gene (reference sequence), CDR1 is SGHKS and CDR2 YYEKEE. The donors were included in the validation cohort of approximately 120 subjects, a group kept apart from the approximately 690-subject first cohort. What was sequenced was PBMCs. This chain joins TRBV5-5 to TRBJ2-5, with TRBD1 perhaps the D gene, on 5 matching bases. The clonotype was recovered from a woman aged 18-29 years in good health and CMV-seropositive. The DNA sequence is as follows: TGTGCCAGCAGCTTCCAGGGCGAAGAGACCCAGTACTTC. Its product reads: CASSFQGEETQYF.